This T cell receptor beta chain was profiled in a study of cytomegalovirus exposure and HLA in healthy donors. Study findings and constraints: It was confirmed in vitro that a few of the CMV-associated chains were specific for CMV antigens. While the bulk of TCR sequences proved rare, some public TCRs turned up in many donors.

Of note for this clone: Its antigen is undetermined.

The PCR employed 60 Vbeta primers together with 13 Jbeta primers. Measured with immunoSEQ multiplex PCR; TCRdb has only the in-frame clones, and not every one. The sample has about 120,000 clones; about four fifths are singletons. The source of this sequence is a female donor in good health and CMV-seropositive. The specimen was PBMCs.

CDR3 loop: CASSLNPGGRFYGYTF. The CDR3 coding sequence is TGTGCCAGCTCACTAAATCCGGGGGGGCGCTTCTATGGCTACACCTTC. This chain links TRBV18 with TRBJ1-2; D is possibly TRBD1 (6 bases). Germline V lookup: CDR1 KGHSH, CDR2 LQKENI. The germline V and J ends were trimmed by 4 bases and 4 bases, with 19 bases remaining between them. The CDR3 runs 16 residues.